The T cell receptor beta chain described here comes from a study of graft-versus-host responses after intestinal transplantation. Study-wide context: Recipients were given multivisceral, liver-intestinal, or isolated intestinal transplants.

The junction had 7 bases not matched to a gene; V was cut back by 1 base and J by 3 bases. The CDR3 runs 17 residues. Concerning this clone: Its antigen is undetermined.

Assay used: immunoSEQ multiplex PCR; TCRdb lists only in-frame clones, some missing. This repertoire shows 85,000 to 100,000 clones, approximately 90% found once; its top ten account for 0.17%. The TCR was taken from a human donor who received an intestinal transplant. V usage is TRBV23-1 and J usage is TRBJ2-2; 8 nucleotides line up with TRBD2. TRBV23-1 counts as an open reading frame of uncertain function. The specimen was unstimulated CD4+ T cells sorted from spleen or lymph node cells, collected before intestinal transplant. CDR3 in amino acids: CASSQYQLAGDTGELFF. CDR3 DNA sequence: TGCGCCAGCAGTCAATACCAGCTAGCGGGCGACACCGGGGAGCTGTTTTTT.